This T cell receptor beta chain was identified in a study of CD8 T cells in Susac syndrome. Whole-study findings and limits: That the number of individuals in its TCR sequencing and HLA analysis was relatively small was acknowledged by the study.

A word on this clonotype: Its antigen is currently unknown.

Reverse transcription used roughly 0.5 to 1 ug RNA and random hexamers. By means of immunoSEQ multiplex PCR, TCR beta CDR3 spanning 54 Vbeta and 13 Jbeta underwent amplification. In TCRdb, the immunoSEQ multiplex PCR reads were re-called with MiXCR into one record per CDR3 protein. There are 200,000 to 250,000 distinct CDR3 sequences in the sample; approximately 90% occur only once, and around 0.14% lies in the top ten. Between the trimmed V and J ends, which lost 1 base and 5 bases, there was a span of 12 bases. CDR3 length equals 14 residues. CDR1 SGHDN and CDR2 FVKESK come from the germline V gene. It was negative isolation that provided the CD8+ and CD4+ T cells, whereas TEMRA cells were enriched by FACS.

The clonotype originates from a human donor with multiple sclerosis. The chain joins TRBV14 to TRBJ2-7; D may be TRBD1 (6 bases). Sequencing input: CD8+ T cells from PBMCs. The CDR3 loop reads CASSQAQGSHEQYF. The CDR3 DNA is TGTGCCAGCAGCCAAGCCCAGGGGTCCCACGAGCAGTACTTC.